What follows describes a single TCR beta chain. Its antigen is as yet unknown. This specimen comes from a study of Graves' ophthalmopathy and Graves' hyperthyroidism. From RNA, the CDR3 regions of TCR beta chains were amplified and sequenced. The workflow started with a first-round RT-PCR run with HTBI primers and then moved on to a second-round multiplex PCR. MiXCR was run by TCRdb on the multiplex PCR reads, yielding one entry per CDR3 protein. The sample includes some 750,000 distinct CDR3 sequences, roughly two fifths of them seen just once. Exclusion covered patients with other autoimmune diseases or uncontrolled infections (as well as pregnancy or lactation). CDR3 length equals 17 residues. V lost 5 bases to trimming and J lost 3 bases, with 23 bases between them. The germline V gene encodes CDR1 LNHDA and CDR2 SQIVND (reference sequence). Whole-study results and caveats: A 13-signature model separated ophthalmopathy from stable hyperthyroidism, reaching approximately 88% sensitivity and about 81% specificity cross-validated. In blood appeared most of the expanded thyroid clonotypes whose frequency exceeded 0.001.

This sequence originates from an adult man with Graves' ophthalmopathy. This chain joins TRBV19 and TRBJ2-7; D is ambiguous. The material sequenced was peripheral blood. DNA of the CDR3: TGTGCCAGTAGTCCCGGGCGAGGCGTCCCGGACGTCTACGAGCAGTACTTC. Protein product: CASSPGRGVPDVYEQYF.